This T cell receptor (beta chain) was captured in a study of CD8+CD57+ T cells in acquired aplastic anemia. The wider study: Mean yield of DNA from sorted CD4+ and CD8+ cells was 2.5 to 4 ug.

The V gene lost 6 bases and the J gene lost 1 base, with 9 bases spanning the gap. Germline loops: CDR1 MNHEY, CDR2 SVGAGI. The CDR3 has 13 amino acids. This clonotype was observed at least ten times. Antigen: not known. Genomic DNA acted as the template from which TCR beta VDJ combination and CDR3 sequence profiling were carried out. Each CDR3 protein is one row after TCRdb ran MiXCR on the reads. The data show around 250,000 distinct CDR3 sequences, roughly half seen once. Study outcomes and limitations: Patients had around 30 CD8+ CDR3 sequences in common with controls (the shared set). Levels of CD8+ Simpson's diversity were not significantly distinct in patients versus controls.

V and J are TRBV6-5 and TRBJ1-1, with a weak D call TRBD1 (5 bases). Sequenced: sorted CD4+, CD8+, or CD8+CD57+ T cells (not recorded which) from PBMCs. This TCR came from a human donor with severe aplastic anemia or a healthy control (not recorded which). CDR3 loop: CASRRDGNTEAFF. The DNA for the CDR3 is TGTGCCAGCAGGAGGGACGGGAACACTGAAGCTTTCTTT.